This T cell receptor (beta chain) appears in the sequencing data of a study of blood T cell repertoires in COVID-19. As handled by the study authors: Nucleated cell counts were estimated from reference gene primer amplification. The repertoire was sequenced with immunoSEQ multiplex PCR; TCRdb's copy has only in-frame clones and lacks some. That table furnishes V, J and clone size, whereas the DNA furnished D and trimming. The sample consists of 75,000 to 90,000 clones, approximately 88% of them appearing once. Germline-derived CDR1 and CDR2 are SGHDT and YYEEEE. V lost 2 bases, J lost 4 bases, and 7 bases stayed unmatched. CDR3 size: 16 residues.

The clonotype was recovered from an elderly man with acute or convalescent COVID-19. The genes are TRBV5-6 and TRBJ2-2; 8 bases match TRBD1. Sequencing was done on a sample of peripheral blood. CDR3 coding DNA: TGTGCCAGCAGCTTCCAGGGGGCGCGTGGCACCGGGGAGCTGTTTTTT. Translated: CASSFQGARGTGELFF.